The sample holds one count of the clone carrying this T cell receptor (beta chain). Methods used by the authors: Nucleated cell number was recorded as an estimate derived from reference gene primer amplification. The table came from immunoSEQ multiplex PCR; TCRdb's copy has only in-frame clones and leaves some out. V, J and clone size reflect that table, while D and trimming were determined from the DNA. The data show 70,000 or so clones, about nine tenths seen once. These data are taken from a study of blood T cell repertoires in COVID-19. Study at large: Some COVID-19 samples were acute and others convalescent; all came from the United States, Italy and Spain. Sources were T cells, B-cell-depleted T cells, or PBMCs; the material itself was cDNA or gDNA.

This TCR was sampled from a woman under 30 with acute or convalescent COVID-19. The specimen was peripheral blood.

CDR3 DNA: TGCGCCAGCACCCATTCTGGATCTGGGGGCTTCTACGAGCAGTACTTC. Its translation is CASTHSGSGGFYEQYF. This sequence joins TRBV5-1 and TRBJ2-7; a weak D match, TRBD1 (6 bases). Germline V gives CDR1 SGHRS, CDR2 YFSETQ. The CDR3 covers 16 residues. V was shortened by 6 bases and J by 3 bases, with 22 bases between the two germline ends. Supplemented by reference TRBV5-1 and TRBJ2-7, the full variable domain reads KAGVTQTPRYLIKTRGQQVTLSCSPISGHRSVSWYQQTPGQGLQFLFEYFSETQRNKGNFPGRFSGRQFSNSRSEMNVSTLELGDSALYLCASTHSGSGGFYEQYFGPGTRLTVT.